This TCR beta chain was sequenced in a study of Graves' ophthalmopathy and Graves' hyperthyroidism. V lost 7 bases and J lost 14; bases outside the gene matches: 16. Germline loops: CDR1 SNHLY, CDR2 FYNNEI. The CDR3 has 13 residues. The authors amplified TCR beta CDR3 regions, and they did so from RNA transcripts for repertoire sequencing. Following a first-round RT-PCR that used HTBI primers, a second-round multiplex PCR was carried out. TCRdb ran MiXCR on the multiplex PCR reads and lists one entry per CDR3 protein. The sample holds about 550,000 distinct CDR3 sequences; about 40% are singletons and the top ten take approximately 4.1%. Excluded were patients with other autoimmune diseases, uncontrolled infections, pregnancy or lactation.

The TCR comes from an adult man with Graves' hyperthyroidism. Sequencing was performed on peripheral blood or thyroid tissue (not recorded which). This sequence joins TRBV2 and TRBJ2-5; 7 bases match TRBD2. The CDR3 spells CASTETMGGIGYF. The CDR3 DNA reads TGTGCCAGCACCGAAACAATGGGGGGGATTGGCTACTTC.